These T cell receptor beta chains were read from a single sample in a study of cytotoxic CD8 clonotypes in ibrutinib-treated CLL. Profiling relied on immunoSEQ multiplex PCR, and the TCRdb table lists in-frame clones only, not all of them. Of tens of thousands of clones in the sample, roughly 84% were seen once. Material: PBMCs, obtained before ibrutinib treatment. The receptor source for this set is a human donor with chronic lymphocytic leukemia. CDR3s include the opening cysteine and the closing phenylalanine or tryptophan. The order of the fields is D gene, J gene, V gene, clone size, CDR3 DNA, CDR3 protein. A D gene is named only where the DNA matches it firmly. Not every row has a clone size; where given, it reads once, few, many or a size class.

>-|TRBJ2-1|TRBV6-4|-
TGTGCCAGCAGTGATACGGGATTACGCCACGTCTTC
CASSDTGLRHVF
>-|TRBJ1-2|TRBV11-2|-
TGTGCCAGCAGCTTAGTCGCAGGGGCGGAGGGCTACACCTTC
CASSLVAGAEGYTF
>TRBD2|TRBJ2-5|TRBV29-1|-
TGCAGCGTTGATCCGGCTAGCGGGGTCCAAGAGACCCAGTACTTC
CSVDPASGVQETQYF
>-|TRBJ2-4|TRBV7-2|-
TGTGCCAGCAGCTTAGCGGGAGCCAAAAACATTCAGTACTTC
CASSLAGAKNIQYF
>-|TRBJ2-3|TRBV9|-
TGTGCCAGCAGCGTAGACCTGGGTTCAGATACGCAGTATTTT
CASSVDLGSDTQYF
>TRBD2|TRBJ2-3|TRBV4-3|-
TGCGCCAGCAGCCAAGAGTTGCCTAGCGGGAGTGGCGCAGATACGCAGTATTTT
CASSQELPSGSGADTQYF
>TRBD2|TRBJ2-3|TRBV19|many
TGTGCCAGTGGGAGACTAGCGGGCCCCACAGATACGCAGTATTTT
CASGRLAGPTDTQYF
>TRBD2|TRBJ2-1|TRBV9|-
TGTGCCAGCAGCCCCGAAGCGGGAGAGGTCGATGAGCAGTTCTTC
CASSPEAGEVDEQFF
>-|TRBJ2-7|TRBV28|-
TGTGCCAGCAGTTTAGAAGGGGGGTTTAGGTACGAGCAGTACTTC
CASSLEGGFRYEQYF
>TRBD1|TRBJ1-5|TRBV5-1|-
TGCGCCAGCAGCCCGGAGGGGGCTGGCAATCAGCCCCAGCATTTT
CASSPEGAGNQPQHF
>TRBD2|TRBJ2-2|TRBV6-5|-
TGTGCCAGCAGTTCGGGGCTAGCGGGAAGTACCGGGGAGCTGTTTTTT
CASSSGLAGSTGELFF
>-|TRBJ2-2|TRBV4-3|-
TGCGCCAGCAGCCAAGGTAGCCACGCCTCGAACACCGGGGAGCTGTTTTTT
CASSQGSHASNTGELFF
>TRBD2|TRBJ2-7|TRBV10-3|-
TGTGCCATCAGTGAACCCTCTCGTAAGCGGGACTACGAGCAGTACTTC
CAISEPSRKRDYEQYF
>-|TRBJ1-4|TRBV7-9|-
TGTGCCAGCAGCTTAGAGGTCGGGCCTAATGAAAAACTGTTTTTT
CASSLEVGPNEKLFF
>-|TRBJ2-7|TRBV5-5|-
TGTGCCAGCAGCTTGGGGCAGGGATATAGGTACGAGCAGTACTTC
CASSLGQGYRYEQYF
>-|TRBJ2-7|TRBV15|-
TGTGCCACCAGCGGACAAAACTCCTACGAGCAGTACTTC
CATSGQNSYEQYF
>-|TRBJ2-1|TRBV14|-
TGTGCCAGCAGCCAAATAGGCAGGAACAATGAGCAGTTCTTC
CASSQIGRNNEQFF
>-|TRBJ1-2|TRBV5-5|few
TGTGCCAGCAGCTTTCGTCCGGACAACATAGAATATGGCTACACCTTC
CASSFRPDNIEYGYTF
>TRBD1|TRBJ1-2|TRBV5-1|-
TGCGCCAGCAGCCCGATGACAGGGAACTATGGCTACACCTTC
CASSPMTGNYGYTF
>-|TRBJ2-3|TRBV6-4|-
TGTGCCAGCAGTGACGGGCCGGGAGCAGATACGCAGTATTTT
CASSDGPGADTQYF
>-|TRBJ2-5|TRBV27|-
TGTGCCAGCAGTTTATCTAGGCAAAATCCCCAGTACTTC
CASSLSRQNPQYF
>-|TRBJ2-2|TRBV19|few
TGTGCCAGTAGTACCATATGGACCGGGACATCGAACACCGGGGAGCTGTTTTTT
CASSTIWTGTSNTGELFF